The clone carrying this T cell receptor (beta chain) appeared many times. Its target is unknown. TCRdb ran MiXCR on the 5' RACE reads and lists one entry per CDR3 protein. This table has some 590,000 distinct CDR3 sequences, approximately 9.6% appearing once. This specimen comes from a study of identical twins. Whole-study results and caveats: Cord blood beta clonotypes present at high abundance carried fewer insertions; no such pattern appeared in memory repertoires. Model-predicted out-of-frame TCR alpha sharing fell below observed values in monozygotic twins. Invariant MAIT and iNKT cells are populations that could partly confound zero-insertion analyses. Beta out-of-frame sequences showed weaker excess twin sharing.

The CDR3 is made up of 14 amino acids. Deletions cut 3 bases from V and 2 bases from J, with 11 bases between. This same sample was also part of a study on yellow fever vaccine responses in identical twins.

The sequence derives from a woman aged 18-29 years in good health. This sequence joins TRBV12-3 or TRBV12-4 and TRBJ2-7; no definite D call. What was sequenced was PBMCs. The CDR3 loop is CASSFSQHTYEQYF. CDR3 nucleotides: TGTGCCAGCAGTTTTTCCCAGCATACCTACGAGCAGTACTTC.